This T cell receptor beta chain emerged from a study of cytomegalovirus exposure and HLA in healthy donors. Overall study findings and caveats: V segments that were indistinguishable, TRBV6-2 and TRBV6-3 among them, were omitted from analysis. As a later analysis revealed, the rate of TCR association differed by HLA locus, with DRB1 most and HLA-C fewest.

This CDR3 has 18 residues. The V gene's germline CDR1 is SGHTA and CDR2 FQGNSA. V was pared by 0 bases and J by 1 base, with 12 bases of the junction left unmatched. Regarding this clone: Its matching antigen is unknown.

Primers for the PCR totalled 60 Vbeta and 13 Jbeta. As processed by the authors: About 80 million unique TCR beta chains, roughly 11 million of them shared, were counted by a later analysis. This table comes from immunoSEQ multiplex PCR, and its TCRdb copy is limited to in-frame clones, with some not included. V and J calls and clone size are as listed in that table; D and trimming were resolved from the DNA. The table shows approximately 170,000 clones, with over 80% occurring only once. The source material was PBMCs. The TCR comes from a boy aged 2 to 9 in good health and CMV-seronegative. The J gene is TRBJ2-7, the V gene TRBV7-2, with 7 bases lining up with TRBD2. CDR3 coding DNA: TGTGCCAGCAGCTTAGCGATAGGGGCTAGCGGTAAATCCTACGAGCAGTACTTC. Protein sequence: CASSLAIGASGKSYEQYF.